One sample yielded the 9 T cell receptor beta chains listed below, sequenced in a study of cytomegalovirus exposure and HLA in healthy donors. The PCR employed 60 Vbeta primers together with 13 Jbeta primers. Assay: immunoSEQ multiplex PCR; the TCRdb copy retains only in-frame clones and omits some. The sample has roughly 110,000 clones; 70% to 80% are singletons. Material: PBMCs. Receptor source: a female donor in good health and CMV-seronegative.

The V gene is TRBV7-3, the J gene TRBJ2-1, with 11 bases lining up with TRBD2. V lost 5 bases, J lost 6 bases, and 6 bases stayed unmatched. The CDR3 loop spans 15 amino acids. CDR1 SGHTA and CDR2 FQGTGA come from the germline V gene. CDR3: CASSVHSGRGNEQFF. In DNA form, the CDR3 reads TGTGCCAGCAGCGTCCATAGCGGGAGGGGCAATGAGCAGTTCTTC.

The V call is TRBV10-2, the J call TRBJ2-7; 7 nucleotides match TRBD2. Germline CDR1 WSHSY, CDR2 SAAADI. The CDR3 extends over 14 amino acids. Germline trimming cut 5 bases from V and 2 bases from J; bases unmatched to any gene: 6. The CDR3 spells CASSPGGGTYEQYF. In DNA form, the CDR3 reads TGCGCCAGCAGTCCTGGGGGGGGGACCTACGAGCAGTACTTC.

The chain links TRBV6-5 to TRBJ1-1; 9 bases fit TRBD1. The CDR3 totals 14 residues. CDR1 and CDR2 from the germline V gene are MNHEY and SVGAGI. V lost 5 bases, J lost 7 bases, and 8 bases stayed unmatched. CDR3 DNA: TGTGCCAGCAGTAGAAGACAGGGGGAGGTTGAAGCTTTCTTT. This translates into CASSRRQGEVEAFF.

This chain uses TRBV29-1 with TRBJ2-7; weak D call: TRBD2 (6 bases). CDR1 and CDR2 from the germline V gene are SQVTM and ANQGSEA. Trimming cost V 1 base and J 7 bases, with 17 bases left between them. The CDR3 consists of 14 residues. CDR3 bases: TGCAGCGTTGAAGGGGAGGCCCCACCCTTTGAGCAGTACTTC. It codes for CSVEGEAPPFEQYF.

This sequence joins TRBV6-4 and TRBJ2-1; 12 bases map to TRBD2. V was clipped by 8 bases and J by 12 bases; unmatched bases: 11. The CDR3 is 14 amino acids. Germline lookup yields CDR1 MRHNA and CDR2 SNTAGT. CDR3 region: CASPGELAGGVQFF. DNA of the CDR3: TGTGCCAGCCCTGGAGAACTAGCGGGAGGAGTGCAGTTCTTC.

V usage is TRBV11-3 and J usage is TRBJ2-5, with TRBD1 matching 7 bases. J gave up 2 bases and V 5 bases, and 5 bases lay outside the gene matches. The CDR3 consists of 14 residues. Germline V gene sequence: CDR1 SGHNT, CDR2 YENEEA. This chain's CDR3 is CASSEDREQETQYF. As DNA, the CDR3 is TGTGCCAGCAGCGAAGACAGGGAACAAGAGACCCAGTACTTC.

The rearrangement uses TRBV5-1 and TRBJ2-1, with D perhaps matching TRBD2 (6 bases). V was pared by 0 bases and J by 9 bases, with 16 bases between. The CDR3 runs 15 residues. The germline gives CDR1 SGHRS, CDR2 YFSETQ. The CDR3 bases are TGCGCCAGCAGCTTGGCCGATCGCGGGGCATCTGAGCAGTTCTTC. It yields the protein CASSLADRGASEQFF.

This sequence joins TRBV5-1 and TRBJ2-7; 11 bases line up with TRBD2. V was clipped by 3 bases and J by 3 bases; unmatched bases: 2. Germline lookup yields CDR1 SGHRS and CDR2 YFSETQ. The CDR3 extends over 14 amino acids. The CDR3 nucleotides read TGCGCCAGCAGCTCCGGGACTAGCGGCTACGAGCAGTACTTC. This translates into CASSSGTSGYEQYF.

The chain links TRBV9 to TRBJ2-5, with a weak D call TRBD1 (6 bases). CDR3 length: 13 residues. Germline V gene lookup returns CDR1 SGDLS and CDR2 YYNGEE. V lost 3 bases and J lost 3, with 9 bases in between. CDR3 loop: CASSARTEETQYF. As DNA, the CDR3 is TGTGCCAGCAGCGCTCGGACAGAAGAGACCCAGTACTTC.